This TCR beta chain was captured by sequencing in a study of beta chain features in type 1 diabetes. For the study at large: Analysis included around 100 million sorted cells drawn from all samples. General study results and limits: Diminished insertions and augmented deletions at VDJ junctions characterized type 1 diabetes patients. Type 1 diabetes patients had TCRB CDR3s that were shorter (moderately but significantly so) in all four CD4+ subsets.

Comment on this clone: What it recognizes is unknown.

Reverse transcribing all isolated RNA meant expressed TCRB transcripts were sequenced. Produced via immunoSEQ multiplex PCR; TCRdb's table is partial and in-frame only. The sample consists of about 280,000 clones, 15% of them appearing once. Trimming took 4 bases from V and 4 from J; bases not matched to a gene: 16. Germline V lookup: CDR1 MGHRA, CDR2 YSYEKL. CDR3 length: 19 amino acids. The sample comprised naive CD4+ T cells from blood. The source is a man between 18 and 35 years old with type 1 diabetes. The V call is TRBV4-1, the J call TRBJ2-3; 11 nucleotides line up with TRBD2. DNA of the CDR3: TGCGCCAGCAGCCTTGAAAAGGGTTCTAGCGGGGGGCCCGCAGATACGCAGTATTTT. Residues: CASSLEKGSSGGPADTQYF.